The text below deals with one T cell receptor (beta chain). Profiling relied on immunoSEQ multiplex PCR, and the TCRdb table lists in-frame clones only, not all of them. The sample has some 200,000 clones; roughly 94% are singletons. The sample originates from a study of control samples from healthy donors and cancer patients. This CDR3 has 14 residues. V was pared by 7 bases and J by 6 bases, with 15 bases between. In germline, CDR1 is MNHEY, CDR2 SVGAGI. The specimen sequenced was blood. This sequence was found in a man aged 45-65 years in good health. The chain links TRBV6-5 to TRBJ2-2; D perhaps matches TRBD2 (5 bases). The CDR3 region has the DNA TGTGCCAGCACTTGGCGGACTCCTCCCGGGGAGCTGTTTTTT. It translates to CASTWRTPPGELFF.